This entry lists 10 T cell receptor beta chains sequenced from one sample in a study of shared clonotypes between healthy human individuals (dated by TCRdb to the early 2020s). The protocol used for the library was the immunoSEQ multiplex PCR assay. The immuneACCESS repertoire file appears here via TCRdb, limited to in-frame rearrangements. These files lack a portion of the clones; in checked studies, under half of the deficit traces to unresolved V genes, and the cause of the others is not known. In this sample the table shows roughly 1.5 million clones, about 98% of which occur a single time. In total, the top ten clones hold 0.4% to 0.55% of the sample. The specimen sequenced was naive CD4+ T cells sorted from blood. What the cell subset or site label conveys for this sample: CD45RA+ positively selected. The receptors here all came from a man aged 25 to 40 in good health.

In this sample, this clone turned up once. This chain uses TRBV5-4 with TRBJ2-7; possibly TRBD2 for D (5 bases). Germline V lookup: CDR1 SGHNT, CDR2 YYREEE (reference sequence). This CDR3 spans 14 amino acids. Trimming took 0 bases from V and 1 from J, leaving 8 bases between them. The CDR3 DNA is TGTGCCAGCAGCTTGGCCCCGGGGTCCTACGAGCAGTACTTC. Amino acid sequence: CASSLAPGSYEQYF.

The chain links TRBV7-2 to TRBJ1-5; D gene unclear. Trimming left V 2 bases short and J 2 bases short, with 7 bases between. The CDR3 covers 14 residues. Germline CDR1 SGHTA, CDR2 FQGNSA. CDR3 coding DNA: TGTGCCAGCAGCTTAAATTCGGGCAATCAGCCCCAGCATTTT. This sequence encodes CASSLNSGNQPQHF.

The chain employs TRBV5-1 and TRBJ2-5; no definite D call. The CDR3 is 15 amino acids. Trimming stripped 3 bases from V and 4 bases from J, with 16 bases between. CDR1 and CDR2 from the germline V gene are SGHRS and YFSETQ. CDR3 bases: TGCGCCAGCAGCTCGCCCAGCCCGTTCGGAGAGACCCAGTACTTC. Its translation: CASSSPSPFGETQYF. The variable domain in full, with the rest retrieved from reference TRBV5-1 and TRBJ2-5, is KAGVTQTPRYLIKTRGQQVTLSCSPISGHRSVSWYQQTPGQGLQFLFEYFSETQRNKGNFPGRFSGRQFSNSRSEMNVSTLELGDSALYLCASSSPSPFGETQYFGPGTRLLVL.

The J gene is TRBJ2-5, the V gene TRBV6-1, with 8 bases aligning to TRBD1. Germline values: CDR1 MNHNS, CDR2 SASEGT. J gave up 5 bases and V 5 bases, and 4 bases lay outside the gene matches. This CDR3 comprises 13 residues. The CDR3 bases are TGTGCCAGCAGTCCTAACAGGGGGGAGACCCAGTACTTC. This gives the protein CASSPNRGETQYF.

V is TRBV28 and J is TRBJ2-7; the D call may be TRBD1 or TRBD2 (5 bases each). V was cut by 5 bases and J by 2 bases, with 16 bases left in between. The CDR3 contains 15 residues. CDR1 is MDHEN and CDR2 is SYDVKM in the germline V gene. The CDR3 DNA sequence: TGTGCCAGCAGTCCCCCCGGGACGGCCCCCTACGAGCAGTACTTC. Protein product: CASSPPGTAPYEQYF. Looking up the rest from reference TRBV28 and TRBJ2-7 gives the full variable domain: DVKVTQSSRYLVKRTGEKVFLECVQDMDHENMFWYRQDPGLGLRLIYFSYDVKMKEKGDIPEGYSVSREKKERFSLILESASTNQTSMYLCASSPPGTAPYEQYFGPGTRLTVT.

The rearrangement links TRBV12-5 to TRBJ2-3; a possible D gene is TRBD2 (5 bases). Trimming removed 6 bases from V and 6 bases from J, with 10 bases in between. The germline CDR1 and CDR2 sequences are LGHNT and FRNRAP. The CDR3 contains 12 residues. CDR3 residues: CASGPSRDTQYF. The CDR3 region has the DNA TGTGCTAGTGGCCCTAGCAGGGATACGCAGTATTTT.

The rearrangement uses TRBV25-1 and TRBJ2-1; maybe TRBD2 (5 bases). The V and J ends lost 3 bases and 9 bases respectively, with 21 bases between them. Germline CDR1 reads MGHDK; CDR2 reads SYGVNS. The CDR3 consists of 16 residues. CDR3 nucleotides: TGTGCCAGCAGTGACCTCGACTCAACGGCAAGCGGTGAGCAGTTCTTC. Residues: CASSDLDSTASGEQFF.

The chain is built from TRBV6-1 and TRBJ2-5; D is perhaps TRBD1 (6 bases). Trimming removed 6 bases at V and 6 bases at J, with 20 bases between. Germline CDR1 and CDR2: MNHNS and SASEGT. The CDR3 has 15 residues. The CDR3 DNA is TGTGCCAGCAGAAGGGGACAACCAGGGATACAGACCCAGTACTTC. Translated, it gives CASRRGQPGIQTQYF.

The CDR3 reads CASSPPVGYEQYF. DNA of the CDR3: TGTGCCAGCAGCCCGCCGGTGGGTTACGAGCAGTACTTC. The rearrangement links TRBV5-4 to TRBJ2-7; unclear D gene. This CDR3 region has 13 residues. Trimming shortened V by 4 bases and J by 4 bases, and 12 bases separated the two germline ends. Germline CDR1 and CDR2: SGHNT and YYREEE (reference sequence).

CDR3 bases: TGTGCCAGCAGCTTAGCGGCTAGCACAGATACGCAGTATTTT. Translating it yields CASSLAASTDTQYF. V gene TRBV7-2 combines with J gene TRBJ2-3; the D is unclear. Trimming removed 0 bases from V and 0 bases from J, with 4 bases in between. Looked up from germline, CDR1 is SGHTA and CDR2 is FQGNSA. This CDR3 has 14 amino acids. Complete variable domain (other parts from reference TRBV7-2 and TRBJ2-3): GAGVSQSPSNKVTEKGKDVELRCDPISGHTALYWYRQSLGQGLEFLIYFQGNSAPDKSGLPSDRFSAERTGGSVSTLTIQRTQQEDSAVYLCASSLAASTDTQYFGPGTRLTVL.